The source of this T cell receptor (beta chain) is a study of T cells in Graves' hyperthyroidism and ophthalmopathy (dated by TCRdb to the late 2010s). Regarding the complete study: Peripheral blood samples were taken at the time of initial diagnosis, prior to any treatment. TCR V-J signatures able to tell the groups apart were searched for in a discovery cohort of 100 patients, of whom more than 40 had Graves' ophthalmopathy and more than 55 had stable Graves' hyperthyroidism. Prospective prediction of ophthalmopathy was tested in an independent validation cohort of 18 to 20 hyperthyroidism patients and some 17 patients who later progressed to ophthalmopathy. The roughly 94 discovery patients were randomly split 7:3 into training and test sets. Thyroid tissue and blood T-cell repertoires from over 5 Graves' hyperthyroidism patients were also compared in the study. After blood sampling, hyperthyroidism patients were treated with methimazole at a starting dose of 30 mg daily, and ophthalmopathy patients were treated with high-dose intravenous methylprednisolone. The paper describes TCR Vbeta CDR3 sequencing of more than 120 peripheral blood samples, made up of some 42 ophthalmopathy patients, roughly 80 hyperthyroidism patients and roughly 17 progressor patients.

The CDR3 has 14 amino acids, counting the end cysteine and phenylalanine. The only DNA kept is the CDR3, 42 bases in frame from the first base. CDR1 MGHDK and CDR2 SYGVNS are derived from the germline V gene. V is pared back by 7 bases and J by 1 base, with 13 bases lying between the germline termini. Ophthalmopathy patients had moderately to severely active disease, Clinical Activity Score of at least 3, NOSPECS grade of at least 4, and duration under 3 months. The study excluded patients with uncontrolled infections, other autoimmune diseases, pregnancy or lactation. Diagnoses were established on the basis of clinical symptoms, serum thyroxine and TRAb, thyroid ultrasound, and orbital computed tomography. PBMCs were isolated from 10 ml of fresh peripheral blood by Ficoll-Paque density gradient centrifugation. Trizol reagent was used to extract total RNA, and RNA quality was then checked on an Agilent 2100 Bioanalyzer.

As to this clonotype: No antigen is known for it. Base qualities were left out, and no much larger clone turns up one base away.

Study-wide findings and limitations: Most expanded thyroid clonotypes (frequency above 0.001) were also detected in blood, a finding suggesting that blood repertoires may reflect thyroid immune responses. Ophthalmopathy was separated from stable hyperthyroidism by a 13 V-J signature model, with approximately 89% sensitivity and about 81% specificity obtained in cross-validation and 80%/75% obtained in testing. No statistical method was used to set the sample size in advance, and investigators knew the group allocation. In validation, the model predicted progression to ophthalmopathy a median of 6.5 months before onset, with roughly 70% sensitivity and 72.22% specificity.

Amplification of TCR beta CDR3 regions was carried out from RNA transcripts. A first-round RT-PCR of the TCR CDR3 used the HTBI primer set with the Qiagen OneStep RT-PCR kit. Libraries were constructed in a second round of multiplex PCR, after which size selection and purification were performed. Paired-end sequencing of the libraries was performed with 100 bp reads on an Illumina HiSeq2000. The published analysis was carried out like this. SOAPnuke was used to process the raw data, with reads discarded if the reads contained adapters or uncalled bases, had a mean Phred below 15, or lacked an exact constant-primer or identifier match. COPE v1.2.5 was used to merge high-quality paired reads, and clonotypes were defined as unique nucleotide sequences. MiTCR v1.1 was used to align clonotypes to the IMGT TRBV, TRBD and TRBJ reference segments. Only V-J combinations with frequency above 0.0001, covering about 99% of repertoires, were analysed. A TCS score was defined as the ratio between F50 (clonal expansion) and ExV (chaos), using BLOSUM62-based TCRdist between CDR3 peptides within each V-J. Welch's t-statistics and random forest reduced roughly 540 V-J features to around 14, which were used in a naive Bayes classifier (R e1071). TCRdb redid the processing of the public reads, applying fastp at Q25 and MiXCR, and retained in-frame beta chains. Entries that share a CDR3 protein sequence are merged under the most common genes and DNA. The V and J calls were determined by TCRdb, not by the authors. Counted in this sample were about 520,000 distinct CDR3 sequences; around 22% of them appeared once. Together, the top ten hold 11% of the sample.

The sequence was obtained from a woman in her 30s with Graves' ophthalmopathy. The sequenced material came from blood. The sequence joins TRBV25-1 to TRBJ1-1, with the D gene call left open. The CDR3 region has the sequence CASIRTDGNTEAFF. In nucleotide form, the sequence is TGTGCCAGCATCCGGACGGATGGGAACACTGAAGCTTTCTTT. Supplemented by the reference TRBV25-1 and TRBJ1-1 proteins around the CDR3, the complete variable domain is EADIYQTPRYLVIGTGKKITLECSQTMGHDKMYWYQQDPGMELHLIHYSYGVNSTEKGDLSSESTVSRIRTEHFPLTLESARPSHTSQYLCASIRTDGNTEAFFGQGTRLTVV.